The rows below give T cell receptor beta chains drawn from one sample of a study of cytomegalovirus exposure and HLA in healthy donors. Measured with immunoSEQ multiplex PCR; TCRdb has only the in-frame clones, and not every one. The sample lists 90,000 to 120,000 clones, 82% occurring once. Sequencing used PBMCs. The receptors stem from a man under 40 in good health and CMV-seropositive. The CDR3 runs from the conserved cysteine through the conserved F or W. D genes are given only for firm matches. Not all rows give a size; the values are once, few, many and, for expanded clones, a class.

j_call | clone_size | d_call | v_call | cdr3_aa | cdr3_nt
TRBJ1-2 | once | TRBD1 | TRBV6-5 | CASSDRGNYGYTF | TGTGCCAGCAGTGACAGGGGAAACTATGGCTACACCTTC
TRBJ1-3 | . | . | TRBV12-2 | CASRPGTDSGNTIYF | TGTGCAAGTCGCCCCGGGACAGACTCTGGAAACACCATATATTTT
TRBJ1-2 | . | TRBD1 | TRBV6-1 | CASSSPGQGVYGYTF | TGTGCCAGCAGTTCACCGGGACAGGGGGTCTATGGCTACACCTTC
TRBJ1-1 | . | TRBD1 | TRBV6-5 | CASSSDWTGGTEAFF | TGTGCCAGCAGTAGCGATTGGACAGGGGGAACTGAAGCTTTCTTT
TRBJ2-2 | once | . | TRBV9 | CASSVSGFGGELFF | TGTGCCAGCAGCGTAAGCGGGTTTGGCGGGGAGCTGTTTTTT
TRBJ1-4 | . | TRBD1 | TRBV27 | CASSWTGSNEKLFF | TGTGCCAGCAGTTGGACAGGATCTAATGAAAAACTGTTTTTT
TRBJ1-5 | . | . | TRBV30 | CAWSEEFNQPQHF | TGTGCCTGGTCGGAGGAGTTTAATCAGCCCCAGCATTTT
TRBJ2-7 | . | . | TRBV7-8 | CASSLGLLTYEQHF | TGTGCCAGCAGCCTCGGACTACTTACCTACGAGCAGCACTTC
TRBJ2-5 | . | . | TRBV4-2 | CASSQEGAGARGTQYF | TGTGCCAGCAGCCAAGAAGGGGCGGGGGCACGGGGGACCCAGTACTTC
TRBJ2-5 | . | TRBD2 | TRBV5-6 | CASRYSGGGRETQYF | TGTGCCAGCAGATACAGCGGGGGCGGTCGAGAGACCCAGTACTTC
TRBJ1-2 | . | . | TRBV14 | CASSQLIVQGYTF | TGTGCCAGCAGCCAACTAATCGTTCAAGGCTACACCTTC
TRBJ1-4 | . | TRBD1 | TRBV19 | CASSIVGQRNEKLFF | TGTGCCAGTAGTATAGTGGGACAGAGGAATGAAAAGCTGTTTTTT
TRBJ2-3 | . | . | TRBV2 | CAGNRETDTQYF | TGTGCCGGAAACAGGGAAACAGATACGCAGTATTTT
TRBJ2-3 | . | TRBD2 | TRBV30 | CAWSVGLAESTDTQYF | TGTGCCTGGAGTGTAGGGCTAGCGGAGAGCACAGATACGCAGTATTTT
TRBJ1-1 | . | . | TRBV6-1 | CASSTQVNTEAFF | TGTGCCAGCAGCACACAGGTGAACACTGAAGCTTTCTTT
TRBJ1-1 | few | TRBD1 | TRBV14 | CASRERQGDRVNTEAFF | TGTGCCAGCAGAGAAAGGCAGGGGGATAGGGTGAACACTGAAGCTTTCTTT
TRBJ1-1 | . | TRBD1 | TRBV4-1 | CASSPGQGVNTEAFF | TGCGCCAGCAGCCCAGGACAGGGGGTGAACACTGAAGCTTTCTTT
TRBJ1-2 | . | TRBD1 | TRBV5-1 | CASSTRTGGDYGYTF | TGCGCCAGCAGCACCCGCACAGGGGGTGACTATGGCTACACCTTC
TRBJ2-5 | . | TRBD2 | TRBV7-9 | CASSLVSGGAAWETQYF | TGTGCCAGCAGCTTAGTTAGCGGGGGGGCCGCCTGGGAGACCCAGTACTTC
TRBJ2-7 | . | . | TRBV6-6 | CASTAGASTYEQYF | TGTGCCAGCACCGCAGGGGCTTCGACCTACGAGCAGTACTTC
TRBJ2-7 | . | . | TRBV10-2 | CASTRSLMSYEQYF | TGCGCCAGCACCCGGTCCCTTATGTCTTACGAGCAGTACTTC
TRBJ2-2 | . | TRBD2 | TRBV11-2 | CASSRGLADANTGELFF | TGTGCCAGCAGCCGGGGACTAGCGGACGCGAACACCGGGGAGCTGTTTTTT
TRBJ1-1 | . | TRBD1 | TRBV10-3 | CAIKGQGTYTEAFF | TGTGCCATCAAAGGACAGGGTACCTACACTGAAGCTTTCTTT
TRBJ1-4 | . | . | TRBV5-4 | CASSLGQQNEKLFF | TGTGCCAGCAGCTTGGGACAGCAGAATGAAAAACTGTTTTTT
TRBJ2-5 | . | TRBD2 | TRBV5-4 | CASSRGGTSGGVGQETQYF | TGTGCCAGCAGCCGAGGCGGGACTAGCGGGGGGGTTGGGCAAGAGACCCAGTACTTC
TRBJ2-5 | . | TRBD1 | TRBV5-4 | CASSSGQQETQYF | TGTGCCAGCAGCTCGGGACAGCAAGAGACCCAGTACTTC
TRBJ2-7 | . | TRBD2 | TRBV11-3 | CASSREAEQYF | TGTGCCAGCAGCCGGGAGGCAGAGCAGTACTTC
TRBJ1-1 | . | . | TRBV28 | CASSRPRGTNTEAFF | TGTGCCAGCAGTCGGCCCAGGGGAACAAACACTGAAGCTTTCTTT
TRBJ2-1 | . | TRBD2 | TRBV10-1 | CASSEKAGGLNEQFF | TGCGCCAGCAGTGAAAAAGCGGGGGGGCTGAATGAGCAGTTCTTC
TRBJ1-5 | . | . | TRBV13 | CASSLNDGSYSNQPQHF | TGTGCCAGCAGCTTAAACGACGGGAGTTATAGCAATCAGCCCCAGCATTTT
TRBJ2-5 | . | TRBD2 | TRBV5-1 | CASSRSTSGGGVQIIETQYF | TGCGCCAGCAGCCGATCTACTAGCGGGGGGGGCGTACAAATTATAGAGACCCAGTACTTC
TRBJ1-2 | . | . | TRBV6-6 | CASSARDLYGYTF | TGTGCCAGCAGTGCACGGGACTTATATGGCTACACCTTC
TRBJ2-6 | . | TRBD1 | TRBV7-9 | CSSSLQGAGANVLTF | TGTTCCAGCAGCTTACAGGGGGCTGGGGCCAACGTCCTGACTTTC
TRBJ2-5 | . | TRBD2 | TRBV5-1 | CASSTHLGGGGETQYF | TGCGCCAGCAGCACTCACCTCGGGGGGGGCGGAGAGACCCAGTACTTC
TRBJ1-6 | . | . | TRBV9 | CASSSQGRQFYNSPLHF | TGTGCCAGCAGCTCACAGGGTCGTCAATTCTATAATTCACCCCTCCACTTT